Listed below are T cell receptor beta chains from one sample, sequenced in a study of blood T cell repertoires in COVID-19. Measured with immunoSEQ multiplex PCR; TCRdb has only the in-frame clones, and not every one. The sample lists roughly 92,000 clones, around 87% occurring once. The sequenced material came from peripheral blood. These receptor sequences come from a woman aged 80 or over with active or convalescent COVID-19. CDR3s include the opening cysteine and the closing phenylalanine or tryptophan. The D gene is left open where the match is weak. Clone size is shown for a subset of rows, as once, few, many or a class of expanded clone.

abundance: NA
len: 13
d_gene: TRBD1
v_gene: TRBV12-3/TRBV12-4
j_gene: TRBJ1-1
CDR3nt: TGTGCCAGCAGCCCGACAGGGCTCACTGAAGCTTTCTTT
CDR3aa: CASSPTGLTEAFF

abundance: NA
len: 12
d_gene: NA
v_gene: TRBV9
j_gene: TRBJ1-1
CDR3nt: TGTGCCAGCAGCGTAGACGCGGGGAAAGCTTTCTTT
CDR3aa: CASSVDAGKAFF

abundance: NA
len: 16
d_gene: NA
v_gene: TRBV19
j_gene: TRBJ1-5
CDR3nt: TGTGCCAGTGGGAGAGGACGGGGTGGCCGAAATCAGCCCCAGCATTTT
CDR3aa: CASGRGRGGRNQPQHF

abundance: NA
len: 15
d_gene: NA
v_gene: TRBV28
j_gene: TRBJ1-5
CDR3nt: TGTGCCAGCAGTTCCGCCGGGACAAGTTATCAGCCCCAGCATTTT
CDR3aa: CASSSAGTSYQPQHF

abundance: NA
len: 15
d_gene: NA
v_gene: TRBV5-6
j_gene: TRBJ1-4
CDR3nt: TGTGCCAGCAGCTTTCCCGGGATCAGTAATGAAAAACTGTTTTTT
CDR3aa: CASSFPGISNEKLFF

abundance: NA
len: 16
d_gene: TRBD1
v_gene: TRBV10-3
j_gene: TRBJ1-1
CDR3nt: TGTGCCATCAGCCAAGCAAGGACAGGGGCGGGTACTGAAGCTTTCTTT
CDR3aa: CAISQARTGAGTEAFF

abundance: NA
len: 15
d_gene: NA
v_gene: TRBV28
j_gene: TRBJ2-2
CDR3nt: TGTGCCAGCAGTTTCACGTCGGGGAACACCGGGGAGCTGTTTTTT
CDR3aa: CASSFTSGNTGELFF

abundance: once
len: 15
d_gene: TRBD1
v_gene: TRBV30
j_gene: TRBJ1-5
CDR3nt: TGTGCCTGGAGTAGGGACAGGGGAAACAATCAGCCCCAGCATTTT
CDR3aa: CAWSRDRGNNQPQHF

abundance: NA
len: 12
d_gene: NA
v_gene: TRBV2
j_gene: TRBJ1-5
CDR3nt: TGTGCCAGCTCAGGGCCCAATCAGCCCCAGCATTTT
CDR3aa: CASSGPNQPQHF

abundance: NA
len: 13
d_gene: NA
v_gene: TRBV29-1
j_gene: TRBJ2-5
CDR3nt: TGCAGCTCCCGAGGAAGGGTCGGGGGGACCCAGTACTTC
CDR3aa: CSSRGRVGGTQYF

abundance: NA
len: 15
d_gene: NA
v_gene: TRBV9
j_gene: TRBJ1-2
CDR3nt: TGTGCCAGCAGCCCCCGCTCGGGGGGGAACTATGGCTACACCTTC
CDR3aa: CASSPRSGGNYGYTF

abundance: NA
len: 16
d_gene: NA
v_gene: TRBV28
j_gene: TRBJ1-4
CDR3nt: TGTGCCAGCACCAAATCAGGGATAGTAACTAATGAAAAACTGTTTTTT
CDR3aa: CASTKSGIVTNEKLFF